The following is a T cell receptor beta chain sequence with its context. Its antigen is still unknown. No much larger clonotype is one base removed from it; base qualities were not supplied. The cohort consisted of fewer than 700 healthy bone marrow donors. All cohort members were sampled while nominally healthy, although unrecorded immune exposures were likely present. The donor was CMV seronegative and belonged to the group of 350 or so seronegative cohort members. Every donor gave a peripheral blood sample, and the peripheral blood mononuclear cells from that sample were used for TCR beta sequencing. The Qiagen DNeasy Blood Extraction Kit was used to extract genomic DNA from the blood cell samples. To prepare the library, the immunoSEQ multiplex PCR assay was applied. For the multiplex PCR, a mixture combining 60 forward primers for TCR Vbeta segments and 13 reverse primers for TCR Jbeta segments was used. Amplification of the CDR3 region of rearranged TCR beta genes was performed with a multiplex PCR assay on genomic DNA. The amplified TCR beta libraries were sequenced on the Illumina HiSeq System as 87-base-pair reads. The original pipeline was this. A later analysis tallied 80 million to 95 million unique TCR beta chains across the 700 or so repertoires, and around 9.9 million of those chains were shared by two or more donors. To remove PCR and sequencing errors, raw reads were error-corrected and collapsed into unique sequences using a nearest-neighbor algorithm that merged closely related sequences. V, D and J gene segments were assigned by aligning CDR3 sequences to IMGT reference sequences. For a sequence to be retained, at least a six-nucleotide match to both a V gene segment and a J gene segment was required. A rearrangement counted as productive if the CDR3 had no stop codons and remained in frame with V and J, and every other rearrangement counted as non-productive. CDR3 was defined by IMGT convention, running from the second conserved V-encoded cysteine to the conserved J-encoded phenylalanine. In an earlier analysis of around 640 of the donors, sequences lacking an unambiguous match to a single V gene segment were excluded. An earlier analysis of several hundred of the donors classified V segments as functional when productive rearrangements were above 56.7% and as segregating when the standard deviation between donors was above 5%. To diagnose cytomegalovirus status from the catalog of TCR beta chain sequences, a statistical classification framework was built. V and J gene assignment, in a later analysis, came from comparing TCR nucleotide sequences with IMGT/GENE-DB human TR gene sequences. The TCRdist pipeline was used in a later analysis to assign CDR3 sequences and most-parsimonious VDJ recombination scenarios. A later analysis defined each TCR beta chain by its CDR3 amino acid sequence plus V-gene family, and excluded reads lacking a unique V-gene family. As a way to deal with suspected cross-contamination and a sequencing artifact, a later analysis dropped hundreds of nucleotide sequences that were highly shared and had low generation probability. In a later analysis, a clonal expansion index was calculated for each public chain from normalized within-repertoire ranks of inferred template counts. Generation probabilities in a later analysis came from a VDJ recombination model fitted to out-of-frame rearrangements, and those results were checked against IGoR. A later analysis scored TCR-TCR, TCR-HLA and TCR-CMV co-occurrence with hypergeometric tests, applying a repertoire-size bias correction to TCR pairs. False discovery rates were estimated in a later analysis by permuting HLA or CMV assignments 20 times. A later analysis grouped co-occurring TCRs with DBSCAN, adding TCRdist sequence similarity when clustering within HLA-allele-positive subsets. For co-occurrence clustering, repertoires with fewer than 30,000 or more than 120,000 public chains were excluded, along with 5 or 6 repertoires with anomalous nucleotide sharing. TCRdb retrieved this table from immuneACCESS and kept in-frame rearrangements only. Not all clones are present; in checked studies, unresolved V genes account for under half, and no reason is known for the remainder. That table gives V, J and clone size, and the DNA gave D and trimming. This sample gives more than 95,000 clones in total; 60% to 80% of them show up just once. 3.2% of the sample is held by the ten biggest clonotypes.

Taken from cysteine to phenylalanine, the CDR3 has 14 residues. This entry keeps only the CDR3 DNA: 42 bases, framed from base 1. As encoded in the germline V gene (reference sequence), CDR1 is SEHNR while CDR2 is FQNEAQ. Trimming removed 5 bases from V and 6 bases from J, leaving 16 bases between the germline ends. This sample was taken from a study of cytomegalovirus exposure and HLA in healthy donors (dated by TCRdb to the late 2010s). Notes on the research overall: An earlier analysis of several hundred of the donors reported roughly 300 Gb of sequence data and roughly 120 million unique TCR beta sequences obtained from roughly 180 million T cells. Approximately 300 gigabases of sequencing data and roughly 80 million unique TCR sequences made up an early release that covered approximately 700 HLA-typed donors. Among the approximately 430 genotyped donors, about 83% belonged to the genetic ancestry cluster associated with self-reported Caucasian donors. The study aimed to test whether cataloging public T cell receptors could reveal signatures of past pathogen exposure. The T cell repertoires of several hundred subjects were profiled by immunosequencing and related to cytomegalovirus serostatus. A separate validation cohort of some 130 different subjects was used in addition to the approximately 700-subject first cohort. High-throughput TCR immunosequencing, statistical association of individual TCRs with disease status, and machine learning were combined to predict cytomegalovirus infection status. In a later analysis, previously published TCR beta repertoires from 666 donors were re-analyzed and high-resolution HLA genotyping was added so that TCR occurrence patterns could be studied. Rather than drawing on any new phenotypic data, the later analysis identified candidate immune exposures from TCR beta sequences and the way those sequences occurred across donors. An earlier analysis of 450 to 750 of the donors used high-throughput TCR beta sequencing to judge whether each TCR beta V gene segment behaved as functional or pseudogenic. Donor age, sex, ethnicity and CMV serostatus were collected together with the repertoire data. A later genetic analysis used genome-wide SNP genotypes for about 65% of the 666 donors, treating that subset as a discovery cohort. Every repertoire in the discovery cohort had been generated on one and the same sequencing platform. Class I and class II HLA loci were covered by the typing at four-digit resolution. Typing coverage varied by locus: roughly 629-640 donors for A, B, C, DRB1 and DQB1; approximately 500 for DQA1; more than 600 for DPA1; about 450 for DPB1. A handful of DR-DQ haplotypes were handled as single units for association and clustering because linkage in the cohort was strong. On average, 235,054 unique TCR beta nucleotide sequences were sequenced per donor among about 400 genotyped donors of the cohort, with roughly 19% of those sequences being non-productive. Paper-wide results and their limitations: The presence/absence analyses assumed that sequencing depth was roughly uniform across donors, and that assumption may not be true. A total of fewer than 200 TCR beta chains were listed by the study as associated with cytomegalovirus. A cluster of highly shared sequence variants was judged likely to represent a technical artifact of the sequencing pipeline. A further reported finding was that TCR beta sequences accurately predicted the HLA-A and HLA-B alleles for most subjects in the first cohort. Because HLA typing was unavailable for some donors at each locus, only the typed subset was used in association tests. According to the authors, the approach could potentially be generalized to other disease states and immunological phenotypes. In an earlier analysis of several hundred of the donors, most TCR beta V segments were observed in productive rearrangements about 87% or about 30% of the time, broadly matching IMGT annotations. Linkage disequilibrium might explain the correlated functional status among segregating V segments, but an unknown experimental factor could not be ruled out. At a false discovery rate of 0.05, a later analysis linked around 15,000 TCR beta sequences to specific HLA alleles. A later analysis reported that several top co-occurrence clusters appeared linked to parvovirus B19, influenza, CMV and Epstein-Barr virus. A later analysis found that TCR association rates varied across HLA loci, with DRB1 alleles showing the most associated TCRs and HLA-C alleles the fewest. According to a later analysis, most CMV-associated TCR beta chains appeared to be HLA-restricted, and the HLA associations seemed to be driven largely by CMV exposure. Because counts were too low, 15 or so rarely observed V segments, including chromosome 9 orphons, were excluded from the earlier analysis of several hundred of the donors. Some IMGT-functional V segments, including TRBV6-2 and TRBV6-3, could not be told apart with the 87-base-pair reads, so those segments were excluded. A few of the identified cytomegalovirus-associated TCR beta chains were confirmed in vitro to be specific for cytomegalovirus antigens. An association between a missense DCLRE1C variant and V-gene and J-gene trimming of TCR beta chains was found in a later genetic analysis and replicated in an independent cohort. In a later analysis, HLA-associated TCR beta chains showed more clonal expansion and lower generation probabilities than non-associated chains that were equally common. Immune exposure information for the cohort was limited to CMV serostatus. When HLA alleles, especially DR and DQ, strongly co-occurred, TCR associations were difficult to assign to individual alleles. A later genetic analysis reported fewer N-insertions in productive TCRs among donors in an Asian-associated ancestry cluster than the roughly 640-donor mean. The cohort was sequenced for TCR beta chains only, and without alpha or paired-chain data the features that could be detected were limited. While some public TCRs were present in many individuals, most TCR sequences turned up only very rarely across donors. The classifier was reported to diagnose cytomegalovirus status with high specificity and sensitivity in both the original cohort and the validation cohort.

The sequence is built from TRBV7-9 and TRBJ1-1; a tentative D call is TRBD1 (5 bases match). Sequences were obtained from PBMCs. This sequence originates from a man aged 60 to 69 in good health and CMV-seronegative. The sequenced DNA: TGTGCCAGCAGCCCCGGACATAATATCGCTGAAGCTTTCTTT. Its amino acids are CASSPGHNIAEAFF.